This paragraph reports one T cell receptor beta chain. Its matching antigen is unknown. CD4+ cells were split into CD45RA+ naive and CD45RA-negative memory subsets. The data belong to a study of shared clonotypes between healthy human individuals. Study conclusions and caveats: Shared clonotypes: 4.5% to 6% naive CD4, about 3.3% naive CD8, 2.3% memory CD4, 0.4% memory CD8. Compared with clonotypes that all four donors shared, non-shared clonotypes had lower generation probabilities.

Germline lookup yields CDR1 SEHNR and CDR2 FQNEAQ (reference sequence). This CDR3 has 15 residues. V lost 4 bases, J lost 1 base, and 14 bases lay in between. In the sorted-subset replicate PCRs, approximately 200 ng DNA, 30,000 or so T cell genomes, was used. Measured with immunoSEQ multiplex PCR; TCRdb has only the in-frame clones, and not every one. The repertoire includes around 2.3 million clones, 95% of them detected once, and over 0.1% sits in the top ten. The clonotype comes from a man in his late teens or twenties in good health. V and J are TRBV7-9 and TRBJ2-7; D not certain. The sequenced sample consisted of naive CD4+ T cells sorted from blood. Subset in this sample: CD45RA+ positively selected. The CDR3 DNA sequence: TGTGCCAGCAGCTCTTCAAGCGCGAGTTCCTACGAGCAGTACTTC. Translation gives CASSSSSASSYEQYF.